One T cell receptor (beta chain) is described in this entry. Germline trimming cut 5 bases from V and 6 bases from J; bases unmatched to any gene: 5. The CDR3 length is 14 residues. The germline V gene encodes CDR1 SGDLS and CDR2 YYNGEE. Libraries were prepared by immunoSEQ multiplex PCR; TCRdb keeps only in-frame clonotypes and omits some of them. The sample consists of about 60,000 clones, about nine tenths of them appearing once. This entry belongs to a study of blood T cell repertoires in COVID-19. The rearrangement uses TRBV9 and TRBJ2-2, with 9 bases lining up with TRBD1. Material: peripheral blood. The receptor was isolated from a human donor in a cohort sampled during active COVID-19. The CDR3 region is CASSTGGASGELFF. DNA of the CDR3: TGTGCCAGCAGTACAGGGGGCGCCTCCGGGGAGCTGTTTTTT.